This T cell receptor (beta chain) was sequenced in a study of immune heterogeneity within non-small cell lung tumors. V dropped 5 bases and J dropped 7 bases, with 20 bases sitting between them. This CDR3 comprises 16 residues. CDR1 is MNHEY and CDR2 is SVGEGT in the germline V gene. Study-level results: Identical dominant CDR3 beta clonotypes recurred across a patient's tumor sites, together with site-unique high-frequency clones. Correlation analysis showed that local T-cell clonality was moderately but significantly associated with local tumor mutational burden (R approximately 0.34).

By sample share, this clonotype is medium-sized. The antigen is undetermined. Bulk tumor genomic DNA, 450 to 600 ng per sample, was the template. Several spatially distant biopsies were obtained per primary tumor intraoperatively. Before undergoing curative surgery, patients had newly diagnosed non-small cell lung cancer that was untreated. A first 10-cycle multiplex round used 32 V-gene and 13 J-gene primers on TCR beta CDR3. Using its own MiXCR run on the multiplex PCR reads, TCRdb lists one record per CDR3 protein. The sample comprises fewer than 14,000 distinct CDR3 sequences, almost 30% of which are singletons, and about 19% rests with the top ten.

The sequenced sample was lung tumor tissue. The receptor comes from a woman aged 50 to 60 with non-small cell lung cancer. The chain recombines TRBV6-2 or TRBV6-3 with TRBJ2-2; TRBD2 might be the D (6 bases). The CDR3, as DNA: TGTGCCAGCAGTAGAGCCCTTCCGGTCGGGGGCGGGGAGCTGTTTTTT. Translating gives CASSRALPVGGGELFF.